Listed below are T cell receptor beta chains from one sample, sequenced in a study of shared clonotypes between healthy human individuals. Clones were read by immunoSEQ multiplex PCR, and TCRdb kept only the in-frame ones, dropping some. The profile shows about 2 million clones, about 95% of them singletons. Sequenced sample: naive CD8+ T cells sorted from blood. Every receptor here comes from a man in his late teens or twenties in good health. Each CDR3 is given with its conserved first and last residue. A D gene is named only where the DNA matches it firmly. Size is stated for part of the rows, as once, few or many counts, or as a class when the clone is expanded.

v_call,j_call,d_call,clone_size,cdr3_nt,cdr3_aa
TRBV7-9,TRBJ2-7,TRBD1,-,TGTGCCAGCAGCTTCTCGGACAGGGGCACCTACGAGCAGTACTTC,CASSFSDRGTYEQYF
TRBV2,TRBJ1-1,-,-,TGTGCCAGCAGATTGGTGGAGAACACTGAAGCTTTCTTT,CASRLVENTEAFF
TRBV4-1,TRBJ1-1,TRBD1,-,TGCGCCAGCAGCCAAACTCCGGGGGGGGACAGATTTGCTTTCTTT,CASSQTPGGDRFAFF
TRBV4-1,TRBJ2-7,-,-,TGCGCCAGCAGCCAAGATATGGGCTACGAGCAGTACTTC,CASSQDMGYEQYF
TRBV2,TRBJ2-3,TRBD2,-,TGTGCCAGCAGTTGGTTAGCGGGAGCTACAGATACGCAGTATTTT,CASSWLAGATDTQYF
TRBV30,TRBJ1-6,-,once,TGTGCCTGGGTCAAGAGCTCCTATAATTCACCCCTCCACTTT,CAWVKSSYNSPLHF
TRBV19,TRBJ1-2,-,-,TGTGCCAGTAGTTGGGGTGAGGGGAACTATGGCTACACCTTC,CASSWGEGNYGYTF
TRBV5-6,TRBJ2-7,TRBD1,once,TGTGCCAGCAGCTTAGGACAGGGTATCCACGAGCAGTACTTC,CASSLGQGIHEQYF
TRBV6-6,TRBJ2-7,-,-,TGTGCCAGCAACGGGGCCTACGAGCAGTACTTC,CASNGAYEQYF
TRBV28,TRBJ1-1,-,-,TGTGCCAGCACCCTTAGGGGGGTTACTGAAGCTTTCTTT,CASTLRGVTEAFF
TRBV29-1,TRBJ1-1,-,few,TGCAGCGTTGAATGGTCGGGACTAGAAGCTTTCTTT,CSVEWSGLEAFF
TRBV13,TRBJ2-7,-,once,TGTGCCAGCAGCGACCGCTACGAGCAGTACTTC,CASSDRYEQYF
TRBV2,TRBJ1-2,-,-,TGTGCCAGCAGTGATGCCGATTTCTATGGCTACACCTTC,CASSDADFYGYTF
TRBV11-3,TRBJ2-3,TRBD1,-,TGTGCCAGCAGCAAATATCAGGGGGACACAGATACGCAGTATTTT,CASSKYQGDTDTQYF
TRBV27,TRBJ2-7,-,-,TGTGCCAGCAGTTTACTGGCAGGAGTGGGCTACTACGAGCAGTACTTC,CASSLLAGVGYYEQYF
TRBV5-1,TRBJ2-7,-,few,TGCGCCAGCAGCTCATATGGATTGGAAATCTACGAGCAGTACTTC,CASSSYGLEIYEQYF
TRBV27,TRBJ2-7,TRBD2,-,TGTGCCAGCAGGTCTTTAGCGGGAGACCCCTACGAGCAGTACTTC,CASRSLAGDPYEQYF
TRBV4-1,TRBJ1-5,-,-,TGCGCCAGCAGCCGATATGGGGAGGCTGGCAATCAGCCCCAGCATTTT,CASSRYGEAGNQPQHF
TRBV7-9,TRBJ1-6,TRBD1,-,TGTGCCAGCAGCTTAAGGGCAGGGGGGTATAATTCACCCCTCCACTTT,CASSLRAGGYNSPLHF
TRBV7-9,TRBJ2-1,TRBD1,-,TGTGCCAGCAGCTTAGCGACAGGGGGCCACAATGAGCAGTTCTTC,CASSLATGGHNEQFF
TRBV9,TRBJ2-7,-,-,TGTGCCAGCAGCCTTACTGGTCTCAGCTCCTACGAGCAGTACTTC,CASSLTGLSSYEQYF
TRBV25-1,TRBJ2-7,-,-,TGTGCCAGCAGTGGTTTGAATGTAGGAGAGCAGTACTTC,CASSGLNVGEQYF
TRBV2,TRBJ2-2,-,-,TGTGCCAGCAGTGAAAGTTGGGGCGGGGAGCTGTTTTTT,CASSESWGGELFF
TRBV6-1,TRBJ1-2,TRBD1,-,TGTGCCAGCAGTGAAGAATTCGACAGGGGGCCTGGCTACACCTTC,CASSEEFDRGPGYTF
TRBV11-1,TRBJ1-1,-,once,TGTGCCAGCAAAATCGGACTGAACACTGAAGCTTTCTTT,CASKIGLNTEAFF
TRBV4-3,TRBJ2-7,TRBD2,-,TGCGCCAGCAGCCAAGAGCTTTCTAGCGGGAGGTGGTACGAGCAGTACTTC,CASSQELSSGRWYEQYF
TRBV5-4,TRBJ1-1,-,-,TGTGCCAGCAGTGTAGGAGACACTGAAGCTTTCTTT,CASSVGDTEAFF
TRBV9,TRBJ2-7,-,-,TGTGCCAGCAGCGTAGGTAGCTTAGGGCCCTACGAGCAGTACTTC,CASSVGSLGPYEQYF
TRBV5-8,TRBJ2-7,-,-,TGTGCCAGCAGCCTGGGACAAGTTTACGAGCAGTACTTC,CASSLGQVYEQYF
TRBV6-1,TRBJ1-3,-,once,TGTGCCAGCAGTGAATGGGACTCTGGAAACACCATATATTTT,CASSEWDSGNTIYF
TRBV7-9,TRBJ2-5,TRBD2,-,TGTGCCAGCAGCCCGGGCGGCCTAGCGGGAATGTACCAAGAGACCCAGTACTTC,CASSPGGLAGMYQETQYF
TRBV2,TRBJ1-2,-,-,TGTGCCAGCAGTGACCAGGGTTTCAACTATGGCTACACCTTC,CASSDQGFNYGYTF